These 10 T cell receptor beta chains were sequenced from one sample in a study of T cell repertoires in cytomegalovirus infection. One entry per CDR3 protein results from TCRdb running MiXCR on the reads. The repertoire holds 250,000 to 300,000 distinct CDR3 sequences, with roughly 24% as singletons. Sample: PBMCs. The receptors were sampled from a human donor in good health (CMV status not recorded). Some clones in this sample may be carry-over from other donors' samples.

On this clonotype: A much bigger clone sits one base away, suggesting this may be a read error. The gene calls are TRBV7-2 and TRBJ2-3, with D perhaps TRBD2 (5 bases). V lost 5 bases, J lost 14 bases, and 20 bases lay in between. The CDR3 sequence is 13 residues long. The V gene's germline CDR1 is SGHTA and CDR2 FQGNSA. The CDR3 reads CASSRKASPPMYF. In DNA form, the CDR3 reads TGTGCCAGCAGCAGGAAGGCTAGCCCGCCGATGTATTTT.

The J gene is TRBJ2-5, the V gene TRBV5-8; no firm D call. The V end lost 0 bases, the J end lost 5 bases, and 17 bases lay between the germline ends. This CDR3 is built from 16 residues. Per the germline V gene, CDR1 is SGHTS and CDR2 is YDEGEE. The CDR3 is CASSLEGRTADETQYF. CDR3 bases: TGTGCCAGCAGCTTGGAGGGTAGGACGGCCGACGAGACCCAGTACTTC.

This clonotype has ten or more counts. The chain joins TRBV7-2 to TRBJ2-7; 10 nucleotides align to TRBD1. This CDR3 has 15 residues. Germline CDR1 and CDR2: SGHTA and FQGNSA. The V and J ends lost 0 bases and 4 bases, in that order; junction bases with no gene match: 3. DNA of the CDR3: TGTGCCAGCAGCTTAGCAATGGGACAGGGGTACGAGCAGTACTTC. Translated: CASSLAMGQGYEQYF.

This clonotype was recorded at least ten times. One end of the junction varies from germline; a read error may be responsible. The chain recombines TRBV7-7 with TRBJ2-3, with 10 bases fitting TRBD2. Germline V gene data show CDR1 as SSHAT and CDR2 as FNYEAQ (reference sequence). The CDR3 is 13 residues long. The CDR3 nucleotides are TGTGCTAGCAGCGGGGGGGCACATGATACGCAGTATTTT. It yields the protein CASSGGAHDTQYF.

This clonotype was counted at least ten times. The chain is built from TRBV7-2 and TRBJ1-5, with a weak D call TRBD1 (5 bases). V was pared by 5 bases and J by 1 base, with 12 bases between. Germline V CDR1 and CDR2: SGHTA, FQGNSA. This CDR3 region has 15 residues. The chain's CDR3 is CASSPTAGSNQPQHF. The DNA of the CDR3 is TGTGCCAGCAGCCCGACGGCAGGGAGCAATCAGCCCCAGCATTTT.

This chain joins TRBV11-1 and TRBJ2-1, with 9 positions matching TRBD1. V gave up 5 bases and J gave up 4 bases; unmatched junction bases: 9. CDR1 is SGHAT, CDR2 FQDESV, per germline (reference sequence). The CDR3 is made up of 16 amino acids. The CDR3 DNA sequence: TGTGCCAGCAGCGACAGGGGGGGGACAGGATACAATGAGCAGTTCTTC. This translates into CASSDRGGTGYNEQFF.

CDR3 nucleotides: TGTGCCAGCAGCCCCCATACCGGACAGGGGCACACTGAAGCTTTCTTT. Its translation: CASSPHTGQGHTEAFF. The J gene is TRBJ1-1, the V gene TRBV12-3 or TRBV12-4; 9 bases align to TRBD1. CDR3 length: 16 amino acids. V lost 6 bases to trimming and J lost 3 bases; unmatched junction nucleotides: 11.

This sequence joins TRBV7-4 and TRBJ2-5; D may be TRBD2 (6 bases). The CDR3 is made up of 16 amino acids. From germline, CDR1 is SGHVT and CDR2 SQSDAQ. V was cut by 1 base and J by 0 bases, with 12 bases left in between. In DNA form, the CDR3 reads TGTGCCAGCAGCTTAGACGGGGGACGGTACCAAGAGACCCAGTACTTC. Protein: CASSLDGGRYQETQYF.

This chain connects TRBV28 to TRBJ2-7; the match to TRBD2 covers 9 bases. Per germline, CDR1 MDHEN and CDR2 SYDVKM. Trimming took 8 bases from V and 4 from J; bases not matched to a gene: 12. The CDR3 contains 15 residues. CDR3 bases: TGTGCCAGCGGATCTGTAGCGGGAGATCGATACGAGCAGTACTTC. It is translated as CASGSVAGDRYEQYF.

V and J are TRBV7-2 and TRBJ2-4, with D possibly matching TRBD2 (5 bases). Trimming pared 1 base from V and 7 bases from J, leaving 11 bases between. This CDR3 is 14 amino acids long. The germline V gene has CDR1 SGHTA and CDR2 FQGNSA. The CDR3 region has the DNA TGTGCCAGCAGCTTAGTAGCGCTGATGAACATTCAGTACTTC. Translation: CASSLVALMNIQYF.